The source of this T cell receptor beta chain is a study of molecular identifiers for immune sequencing clone quantification. Study-wide background: Naive CD8 RNA (20,000 or 100,000 cells) was divided into five aliquots, with four sequenced.

This clonotype was detected only a few times. The sorting of naive CD8 T cells used the CD8+CD4-CCR7+CD45RA+ phenotype. Germline CDR1 and CDR2: MNHEY and SMNVEV (reference sequence). Trimming shortened V by 3 bases and J by 0 bases, and 9 bases separated the two germline ends. The CDR3 is made up of 14 amino acids. Listed TCR primers and previously described methods were used for bulk TCR libraries. TCRdb passed the PCR reads through MiXCR, listing each CDR3 protein once. The sample includes about 640,000 distinct CDR3 sequences, 20% of them seen just once. The gene calls are TRBV27 and TRBJ2-7; D call uncertain. The source is a human donor in good health. Some libraries in this study had Jurkat cell RNA spiked in. The sample taken for sequencing was naive CD8+ T cells from blood, with Jurkat cell RNA spiked in. Subset meaning: FACS-sorted CD8+CD4-CCR7+CD45RA+ naive T cells. In DNA, the CDR3 is TGTGCCAGCAGTTTGATGGCGGCCTCCTACGAGCAGTACTTC. Protein sequence: CASSLMAASYEQYF.